This is a list of T cell receptor beta chains from one sample in a study of T-cell memory formation after mild COVID-19. Each CDR3 protein gets one entry after TCRdb re-called the 5' RACE reads with MiXCR. The sample has just under 550,000 distinct CDR3 sequences, roughly 22% seen once; the top ten hold under 15%. Sequenced sample: PBMCs or a T cell subset sorted from them (not recorded which). The source of these receptors is an adult woman who had mild COVID-19 (a few samples of this study predate the infection). Cell type and time point are not known. Both conserved end residues are trimmed from each CDR3. Size is stated for part of the rows, as once, few or many counts, or as a class when the clone is expanded.

-	TRBV2	11	TRBJ1-1	ASEGTGNTEAF
-	TRBV11-2	14	TRBJ2-1	ASSPRRTGGQNEQF
many	TRBV5-1	13	TRBJ1-5	ASSLEGYSNQPQH
-	TRBV4-1	13	TRBJ2-3	ATAPAPFPTDTQY
-	TRBV9	13	TRBJ2-1	ASSAPGQGIDEQF
many	TRBV6-2/TRBV6-3	16	TRBJ2-4	ASSYSRQLGQAKNIQY
-	TRBV2	10	TRBJ2-3	ASRSWADTQY
few	TRBV7-8	13	TRBJ1-1	ASSPPGGQNTEAF
-	TRBV5-1	11	TRBJ2-3	ASSLELRDTQY
-	TRBV19	13	TRBJ1-1	ASSILEGSNTEAF
few	TRBV30	11	TRBJ2-1	AWSQGTYNEQF
-	TRBV19	14	TRBJ1-4	ASSIGQGLTNEKLF
-	TRBV5-1	14	TRBJ2-3	ASSWMPDPSTDTQY
-	TRBV7-8	14	TRBJ2-5	ASSLEGVLSGWTQY
few	TRBV2	11	TRBJ2-1	ASTDRLGDEQF
few	TRBV5-1	12	TRBJ2-3	ASRLGRGTDTQY
few	TRBV12-3/TRBV12-4	10	TRBJ1-1	ASRPDRAEAF
-	TRBV24-1	12	TRBJ1-2	ATSDSDREEDYT
few	TRBV6-5	13	TRBJ2-1	ASSALRGRGDEQF
few	TRBV7-3	10	TRBJ2-1	ASRSLATEQF
few	TRBV5-6	13	TRBJ2-1	ASSLAVQAPNEQF
-	TRBV29-1	11	TRBJ1-1	SARRQENTEAF
-	TRBV12-3/TRBV12-4	12	TRBJ1-5	ASSLVQDNQPQH
-	TRBV7-2	13	TRBJ1-6	ASSLGTELNSPLH
-	TRBV25-1	14	TRBJ2-3	ASSTRTGGLADTQY
-	TRBV12-3/TRBV12-4	13	TRBJ2-3	ASSLGEDTHKGQY
-	TRBV7-9	13	TRBJ2-1	ASTKTGAPCNEQF
-	TRBV20-1	11	TRBJ2-7	SARDRADYEQY
few	TRBV9	13	TRBJ1-1	ASSVRGVGNTEAF
-	TRBV9	14	TRBJ1-1	ASSVRPDFMNTEAF
few	TRBV9	13	TRBJ2-1	ASSVGRGLRNEQF
-	TRBV7-8	15	TRBJ2-3	ASSSTRGTGVSDTQY
once	TRBV7-2	13	TRBJ2-5	ASSPRPGGQETQY
-	TRBV7-7	13	TRBJ2-5	ASSLAGGTKETQY
-	TRBV3-1	12	TRBJ1-2	ASSLSTGSYGYT
once	TRBV2	9	TRBJ1-2	ASSRGDGYT
-	TRBV7-8	13	TRBJ1-5	ASSPMSGVNQPQH
few	TRBV4-1	14	TRBJ1-4	ASSQPPEGGREKLF
-	TRBV13	12	TRBJ2-5	ASSPDGARETQY
few	TRBV24-1	11	TRBJ1-2	ATSDHRGAGYT
-	TRBV11-2	12	TRBJ2-2	ASSLPSGAGELF
few	TRBV11-3	14	TRBJ2-1	ASTNGTGYGYNEQF
-	TRBV20-1	12	TRBJ2-5	SAGTGGLRETQY
few	TRBV18	18	TRBJ2-7	ASSPPLALEIGSLSYEQY
-	TRBV12-3/TRBV12-4	16	TRBJ2-3	ASSLALLAGGQADTQY
-	TRBV18	12	TRBJ1-1	ASSPKTGVPEAF
many	TRBV7-2	12	TRBJ2-2	ASSLGANTGELF
-	TRBV7-2	14	TRBJ1-6	ASSSRQGTANSPLH
few	TRBV6-5	12	TRBJ2-1	ASSQLGTYNEQF
few	TRBV7-9	10	TRBJ2-7	ASSSNTYEQY
many	TRBV4-1	13	TRBJ2-3	ASSQAAYSTDTQY
-	TRBV3-1	17	TRBJ1-4	ASSQELERTLATNEKLF
-	TRBV4-3	12	TRBJ2-7	ASSQGSHSYEQY
-	TRBV7-9	13	TRBJ1-2	ASSLFAVRNYGYT
-	TRBV4-3	12	TRBJ2-7	ASSQLPDRGEQY
-	TRBV6-1	13	TRBJ2-3	ASSDGAVPVDTQY
few	TRBV20-1	10	TRBJ2-1	SARVVFNEQF